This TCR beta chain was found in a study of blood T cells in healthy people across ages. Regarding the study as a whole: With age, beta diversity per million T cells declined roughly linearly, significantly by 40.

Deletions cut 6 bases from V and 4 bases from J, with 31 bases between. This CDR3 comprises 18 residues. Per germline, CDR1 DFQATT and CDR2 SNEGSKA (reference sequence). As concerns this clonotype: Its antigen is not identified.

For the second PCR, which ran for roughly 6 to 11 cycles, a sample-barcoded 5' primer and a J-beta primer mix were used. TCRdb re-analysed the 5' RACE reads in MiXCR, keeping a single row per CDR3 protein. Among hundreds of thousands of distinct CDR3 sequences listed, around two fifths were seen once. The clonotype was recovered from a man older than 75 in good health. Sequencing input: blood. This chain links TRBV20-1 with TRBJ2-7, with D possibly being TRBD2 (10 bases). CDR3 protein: CSASGVDRGKREGYEQYF. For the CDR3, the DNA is TGCAGTGCCTCTGGTGTGGACAGGGGAAAGCGGGAGGGTTACGAGCAGTACTTC.